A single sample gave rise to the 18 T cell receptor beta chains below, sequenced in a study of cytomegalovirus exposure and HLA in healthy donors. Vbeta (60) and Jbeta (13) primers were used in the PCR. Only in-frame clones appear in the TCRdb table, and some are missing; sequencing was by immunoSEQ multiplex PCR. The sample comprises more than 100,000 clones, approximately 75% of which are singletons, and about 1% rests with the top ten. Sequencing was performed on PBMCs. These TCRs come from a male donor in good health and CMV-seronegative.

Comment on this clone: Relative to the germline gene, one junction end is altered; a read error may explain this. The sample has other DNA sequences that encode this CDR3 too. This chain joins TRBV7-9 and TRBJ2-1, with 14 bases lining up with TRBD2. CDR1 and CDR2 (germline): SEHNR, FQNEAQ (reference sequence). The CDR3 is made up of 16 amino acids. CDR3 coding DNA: TGCGCCAGCAGCACCCGGACTAGCGGGGGGCGCAATGAGCAGTTCTTC. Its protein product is CASSTRTSGGRNEQFF.

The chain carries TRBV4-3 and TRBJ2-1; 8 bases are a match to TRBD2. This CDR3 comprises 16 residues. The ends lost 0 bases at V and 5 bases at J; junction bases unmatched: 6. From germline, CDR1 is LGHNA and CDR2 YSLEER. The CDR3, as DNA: TGCGCCAGCAGCCAAGAATATGCGGGGGGACACAATGAGCAGTTCTTC. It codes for CASSQEYAGGHNEQFF.

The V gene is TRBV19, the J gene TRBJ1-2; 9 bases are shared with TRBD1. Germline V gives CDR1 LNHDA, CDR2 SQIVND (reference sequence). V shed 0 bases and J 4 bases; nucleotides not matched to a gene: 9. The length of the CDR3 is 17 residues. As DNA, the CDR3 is TGTGCCAGTAGTATAGATAAGACAGGGGGTCGGATCTATGGCTACACCTTC. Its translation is CASSIDKTGGRIYGYTF.

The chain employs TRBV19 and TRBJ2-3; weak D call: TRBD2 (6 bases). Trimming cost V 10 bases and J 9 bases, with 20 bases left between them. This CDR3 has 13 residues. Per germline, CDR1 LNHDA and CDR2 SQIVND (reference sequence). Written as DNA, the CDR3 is TGTGCCACCCGGGACCCCCCGGGGGAGACGCAGTATTTT. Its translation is CATRDPPGETQYF.

In nucleotides, the CDR3 is TGTGCCAGCAGCCCCCGGACAGGGGGCACCGGGGAGCTGTTTTTT. This gives the protein CASSPRTGGTGELFF. The rearrangement links TRBV7-2 to TRBJ2-2; 10 bases are a match to TRBD1. Trimming removed 5 bases from V and 4 bases from J; junction bases left unmatched: 4. This CDR3 is built from 15 residues. Germline V gene sequence: CDR1 SGHTA, CDR2 FQGNSA.

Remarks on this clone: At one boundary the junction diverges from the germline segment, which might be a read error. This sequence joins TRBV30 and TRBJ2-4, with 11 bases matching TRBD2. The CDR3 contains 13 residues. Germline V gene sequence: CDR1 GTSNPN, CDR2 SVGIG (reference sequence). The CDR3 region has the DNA TGTGCCTGGAGGCCCGGGACTAGCGGCAGAGGGGACTTC. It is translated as CAWRPGTSGRGDF.

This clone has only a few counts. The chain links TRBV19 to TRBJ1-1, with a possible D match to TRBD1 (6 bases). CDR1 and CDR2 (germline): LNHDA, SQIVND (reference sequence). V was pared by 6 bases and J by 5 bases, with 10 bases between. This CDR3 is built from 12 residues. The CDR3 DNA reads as TGTGCCAGTAGGACAGGAGTAACTGAAGCTTTCTTT. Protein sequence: CASRTGVTEAFF.

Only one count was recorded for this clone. CDR3 sequence (DNA): TGTGCCAGCAAAACCCAGGGGTCAAACACTGAAGCTTTCTTT. Its protein product is CASKTQGSNTEAFF. This chain connects TRBV2 to TRBJ1-1; tentatively, D is TRBD1 (6 bases). V dropped 7 bases and J dropped 2 bases, with 14 bases sitting between them. Germline V lookup: CDR1 SNHLY, CDR2 FYNNEI. The CDR3 is made up of 14 amino acids. Full variable domain (missing parts from reference TRBV2 and TRBJ1-1): EPEVTQTPSHQVTQMGQEVILRCVPISNHLYFYWYRQILGQKVEFLVSFYNNEISEKSEIFDDQFSVERPDGSNFTLKIRSTKLEDSAMYFCASKTQGSNTEAFFGQGTRLTVV.

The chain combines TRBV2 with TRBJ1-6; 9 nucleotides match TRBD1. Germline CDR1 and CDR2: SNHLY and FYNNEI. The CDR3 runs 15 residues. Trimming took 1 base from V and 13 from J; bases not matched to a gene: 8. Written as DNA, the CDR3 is TGTGCCAGCAGTGAAGGGGACAGGGAAAGCTTCCCCCTCCACTTT. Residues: CASSEGDRESFPLHF.

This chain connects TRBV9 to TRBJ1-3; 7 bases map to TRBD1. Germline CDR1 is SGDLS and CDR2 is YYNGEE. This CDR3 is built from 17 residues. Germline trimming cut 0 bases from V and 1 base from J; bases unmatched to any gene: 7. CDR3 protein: CASSVGGQTGSGNTIYF. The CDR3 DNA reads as TGTGCCAGCAGCGTAGGGGGACAGACTGGGTCTGGAAACACCATATATTTT.

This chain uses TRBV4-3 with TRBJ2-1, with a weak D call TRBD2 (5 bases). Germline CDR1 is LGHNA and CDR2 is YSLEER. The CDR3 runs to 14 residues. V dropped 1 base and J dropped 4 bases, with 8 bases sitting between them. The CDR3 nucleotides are TGCGCCAGCAGCCAAGGAGGGTATTACAATGAGCAGTTCTTC. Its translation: CASSQGGYYNEQFF.

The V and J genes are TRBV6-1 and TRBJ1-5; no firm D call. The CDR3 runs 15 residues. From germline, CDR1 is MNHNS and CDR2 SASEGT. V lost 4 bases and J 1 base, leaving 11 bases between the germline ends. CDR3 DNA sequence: TGTGCCAGCAGTGGTGAACGGGTCAGCAATCAGCCCCAGCATTTT. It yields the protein CASSGERVSNQPQHF.

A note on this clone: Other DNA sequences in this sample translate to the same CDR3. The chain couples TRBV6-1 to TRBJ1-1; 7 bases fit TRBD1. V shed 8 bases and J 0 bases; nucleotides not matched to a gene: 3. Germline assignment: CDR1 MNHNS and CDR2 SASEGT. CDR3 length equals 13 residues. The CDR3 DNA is TGTGCCAGCCGACAGGGTTTGAACACTGAAGCTTTCTTT. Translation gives CASRQGLNTEAFF.

The CDR3 nucleotides are TGTGCCAGCAGCCAAGACCCCGGACTAGCGGGGGGGCGAACCTACAATGAGCAGTTCTTC. Amino acid sequence: CASSQDPGLAGGRTYNEQFF. J is TRBJ2-1 and V is TRBV4-2; 15 nucleotides align to TRBD2. The germline CDR1 and CDR2 sequences are LGHNA and YNFKEQ. With V trimmed by 0 bases and J by 2 bases, 8 bases remained unmatched. The CDR3 spans 20 residues.

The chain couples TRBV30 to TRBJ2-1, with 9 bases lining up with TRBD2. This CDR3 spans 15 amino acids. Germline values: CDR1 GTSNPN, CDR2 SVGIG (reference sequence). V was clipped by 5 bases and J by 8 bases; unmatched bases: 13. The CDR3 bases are TGTGCCTGGGGGGTCGGGCGGGGGGGTTTGCATGAGCAGTTCTTC. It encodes CAWGVGRGGLHEQFF.

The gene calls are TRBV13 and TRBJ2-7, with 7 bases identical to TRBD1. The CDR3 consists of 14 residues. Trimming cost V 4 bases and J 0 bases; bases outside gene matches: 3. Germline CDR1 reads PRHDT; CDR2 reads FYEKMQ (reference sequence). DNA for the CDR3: TGTGCCAGCAGCTCGACAGGGATCTCCTACGAGCAGTACTTC. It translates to CASSSTGISYEQYF.

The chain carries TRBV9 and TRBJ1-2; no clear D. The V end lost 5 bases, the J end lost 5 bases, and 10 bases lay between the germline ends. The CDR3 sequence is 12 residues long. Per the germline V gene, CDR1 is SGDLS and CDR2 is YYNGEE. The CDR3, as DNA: TGTGCCAGCAGTGAAACATCATATGGCTACACCTTC. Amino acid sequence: CASSETSYGYTF.

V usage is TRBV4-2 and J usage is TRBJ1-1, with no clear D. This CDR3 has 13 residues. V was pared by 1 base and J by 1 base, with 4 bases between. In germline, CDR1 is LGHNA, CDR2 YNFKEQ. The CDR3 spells CASSQARNTEAFF. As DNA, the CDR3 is TGTGCCAGCAGCCAAGCCCGGAACACTGAAGCTTTCTTT.